Below, 21 T cell receptor beta chains from the same sample are listed, as sequenced in a study of identical twins. From the 5' RACE reads, TCRdb called clonotypes with MiXCR, one entry per CDR3 protein. This sample carries about 530,000 distinct CDR3 sequences, roughly 15% of them seen once, and the ten largest clones take less than 0.5%. The same sample was also used in a study of yellow fever vaccine responses in identical twins.

Material: CD4+ T cells sorted from blood. All receptors come from a woman between 18 and 29 years old in good health.

This clonotype has a count of ten or more. The CDR3 DNA reads as TGTGCCAGCAGGGGGGGGCCCGGGGAGCTGTTTTTT. Protein sequence: CASRGGPGELFF. The rearrangement uses TRBV12-3 or TRBV12-4 and TRBJ2-2; D is possibly TRBD2 (7 bases). V was cut by 6 bases and J by 6 bases, with 8 bases left in between. The CDR3 is 12 amino acids.

In this sample, this clonotype turned up a few times. The chain employs TRBV29-1 and TRBJ2-7, with unresolved D. V lost 0 bases to trimming and J lost 3 bases, with 6 bases between them. From germline, CDR1 is SQVTM and CDR2 ANQGSEA. The CDR3 extends over 12 amino acids. The DNA for the CDR3 is TGCAGCGTTGAAGATAGGGACTACGAGCAGTACTTC. Protein sequence: CSVEDRDYEQYF.

V gene TRBV24-1 combines with J gene TRBJ1-5; TRBD1 might be the D (5 bases). The CDR3 length is 16 residues. With 4 bases removed from V and 9 bases from J, the gap between germline ends came to 21 bases. The V gene's germline CDR1 is KGHDR and CDR2 SFDVKD. The CDR3: CATSDPRRGLPRPQHF. The CDR3 bases are TGTGCCACCAGTGACCCGCGGAGGGGCTTACCTAGGCCCCAGCATTTT.

The rearrangement uses TRBV18 and TRBJ2-5, with D hard to call. This CDR3 has 13 amino acids. The V end was cut by 1 base, the J end by 4 bases, with 7 bases between. Germline lookup yields CDR1 KGHSH and CDR2 LQKENI. CDR3 amino acids: CASSPQDGETQYF. CDR3 nucleotide sequence: TGTGCCAGCTCACCACAAGACGGAGAGACCCAGTACTTC.

The V call is TRBV2, the J call TRBJ2-1; D remains unclear. The length of the CDR3 is 14 residues. CDR1 and CDR2 from the germline V gene are SNHLY and FYNNEI. Trimming pared 2 bases from V and 8 bases from J, leaving 13 bases between. Here the CDR3 reads CASSEFVQAHEQFF. The DNA for the CDR3 is TGTGCCAGCAGTGAATTCGTCCAGGCACATGAGCAGTTCTTC.

This chain joins TRBV24-1 and TRBJ2-2; D unclear. V lost 4 bases, J lost 5 bases, and 13 bases lay in between. CDR1 is KGHDR, CDR2 SFDVKD, per germline. This CDR3 has 15 residues. CDR3: CATSDSRKATGELFF. CDR3 nucleotide sequence: TGTGCCACCAGTGACTCCAGGAAGGCGACCGGGGAGCTGTTTTTT.

There are many counts of this clonotype. The V call is TRBV11-2, the J call TRBJ2-2, with D perhaps TRBD2 (5 bases). Germline CDR1 is SGHAT and CDR2 is FQNNGV. The V end lost 4 bases, the J end lost 1 base, and 19 bases lay between the germline ends. This CDR3 has 18 residues. The CDR3 loop is CASSSVIFAGRNTGELFF. The CDR3 nucleotides are TGTGCCAGCAGCTCAGTCATCTTCGCGGGCCGGAACACCGGGGAGCTGTTTTTT.

V gene TRBV7-4 combines with J gene TRBJ2-1; TRBD2 matches at 11 bases. The CDR3 is 18 amino acids. V trimming: 10 bases; J trimming: 8 bases; junction bases outside the gene matches: 22. Germline assignment: CDR1 SGHVT and CDR2 SQSDAQ. The CDR3 region has the DNA TGTGCCATCAGGGCTTTCGGCCACACTAGCGGGAGTAGCGATGAGCAGTTCTTC. This translates into CAIRAFGHTSGSSDEQFF.

This clonotype turned up a few times. The chain is built from TRBV3-1 and TRBJ2-6; no firm D call. The CDR3 extends over 19 amino acids. Trimming cost V 4 bases and J 0 bases, with 19 bases left between them. Germline V gives CDR1 LGHDT, CDR2 YNNKEL (reference sequence). The CDR3 is CASSPTPGPVISGANVLTF. CDR3 coding DNA: TGTGCCAGCAGCCCGACCCCGGGCCCAGTGATCTCTGGGGCCAACGTCCTGACTTTC.

The chain links TRBV6-6 to TRBJ2-2; the D gene is possibly TRBD1 (6 bases). CDR1 is MNHNY, CDR2 SVGAGI, per germline (reference sequence). V gave up 5 bases and J gave up 4 bases, with 11 bases separating them. The CDR3 runs 14 residues. The CDR3 loop reads CASSHWGPTGELFF. The DNA of the CDR3 is TGTGCCAGCAGTCACTGGGGGCCCACCGGGGAGCTGTTTTTT.

This clonotype was recorded many times. The rearrangement uses TRBV5-1 and TRBJ1-5; D is unclear. From germline, CDR1 is SGHRS and CDR2 YFSETQ. Trimming removed 1 base at V and 5 bases at J, with 10 bases between. This CDR3 is built from 14 residues. Here the CDR3 reads CASSLIRPYQPQHF. In nucleotides, the CDR3 is TGCGCCAGCAGCTTGATTCGACCCTATCAGCCCCAGCATTTT.

J is TRBJ1-5 and V is TRBV12-3 or TRBV12-4, with D tentatively TRBD1 (5 bases). V was clipped by 3 bases and J by 4 bases, with 10 bases between them. The CDR3 is made up of 14 amino acids. CDR3 bases: TGTGCCAGCAGTTTTGGGGGTTTAAATCAGCCCCAGCATTTT. It specifies CASSFGGLNQPQHF.

This clonotype was counted a few times. The chain is built from TRBV2 and TRBJ2-2; D call uncertain. Germline values: CDR1 SNHLY, CDR2 FYNNEI. The CDR3 sequence is 13 residues long. The CDR3 loop is CATRSDPKEELFF. The CDR3 DNA reads TGTGCAACACGGAGTGACCCTAAGGAGGAGCTGTTTTTT.

This clonotype was found a few times. The chain recombines TRBV3-1 with TRBJ2-3, with TRBD1 matching over 7 bases. The CDR3 runs 16 residues. Germline loops: CDR1 LGHDT, CDR2 YNNKEL (reference sequence). Trimming cost V 1 base and J 4 bases; bases outside gene matches: 8. CDR3 nucleotide sequence: TGTGCCAGCAGCCAAGCCAGAACAGGGGTGTCAGATACGCAGTATTTT. This translates into CASSQARTGVSDTQYF.

This clonotype was detected only a few times. The rearrangement joins TRBV12-3 or TRBV12-4 to TRBJ2-1, with D maybe TRBD2 (6 bases). This CDR3 is 16 amino acids long. V lost 5 bases, J lost 3 bases, and 17 bases lay in between. The CDR3 DNA is TGTGCCAGCAGTCCTCGTATGGGGAGGATCTACAATGAGCAGTTCTTC. Its protein is CASSPRMGRIYNEQFF.

The genes are TRBV2 and TRBJ2-5; TRBD1 matches 7 bases. Trimming cost V 8 bases and J 1 base; bases outside gene matches: 7. The germline V gene encodes CDR1 SNHLY and CDR2 FYNNEI. This CDR3 region has 14 residues. The CDR3 sequence is CASRDRDSQETQYF. For the CDR3, the DNA is TGTGCCAGCCGGGACCGGGACAGCCAAGAGACCCAGTACTTC. The full variable domain, completed using reference TRBV2 and TRBJ2-5, is EPEVTQTPSHQVTQMGQEVILRCVPISNHLYFYWYRQILGQKVEFLVSFYNNEISEKSEIFDDQFSVERPDGSNFTLKIRSTKLEDSAMYFCASRDRDSQETQYFGPGTRLLVL.

This clonotype came up a few times. The chain links TRBV6-1 to TRBJ1-2; D is perhaps TRBD1 (5 bases). Trimming took off 6 bases at V and 7 bases at J, with 15 bases between the two ends. The germline V gene encodes CDR1 MNHNS and CDR2 SASEGT. CDR3 length: 13 residues. The CDR3 DNA reads as TGTGCCAGCAGACCCGGGGCCGGAATTGGCTACACCTTC. This gives the protein CASRPGAGIGYTF.

The chain combines TRBV4-2 with TRBJ2-6; 10 bases map to TRBD2. CDR3 length equals 17 residues. Germline loops: CDR1 LGHNA, CDR2 YNFKEQ. V gave up 3 bases and J gave up 2 bases; unmatched junction bases: 4. DNA for the CDR3: TGTGCCAGCAGCCAGAGGCTAGCGGGGGCTGGGGCCAACGTCCTGACTTTC. Translating gives CASSQRLAGAGANVLTF.

V is TRBV28 and J is TRBJ1-4, with unresolved D. V was shortened by 2 bases and J by 12 bases, with 7 bases between the two germline ends. The germline gives CDR1 MDHEN, CDR2 SYDVKM. The CDR3 is 11 residues long. For the CDR3, the DNA is TGTGCCAGCAGTTTACTCGAAGAACTGTTTTTT. This encodes CASSLLEELFF.

This clonotype was seen a few times. This chain connects TRBV20-1 to TRBJ2-5; 10 bases match TRBD2. The germline gives CDR1 DFQATT, CDR2 SNEGSKA (reference sequence). V trimming: 6 bases; J trimming: 3 bases; junction bases outside the gene matches: 7. The CDR3 has 14 residues. The CDR3 region is CSATRTSGKETQYF. In nucleotides, the CDR3 is TGCAGTGCCACTCGTACTAGCGGGAAAGAGACCCAGTACTTC.

This clonotype was observed a handful of times. The chain joins TRBV29-1 to TRBJ2-1; 9 bases line up with TRBD2. CDR1 is SQVTM, CDR2 ANQGSEA, per germline. Losses at the gene ends were 4 bases for V and 6 bases for J; bases not matched to a gene: 13. The CDR3 length is 16 residues. CDR3 nucleotides: TGCAGCGTTGTTCGGGCGGGGCGGGAGGGCCCCAATGAGCAGTTCTTC. It yields the protein CSVVRAGREGPNEQFF.